This paragraph covers one T cell receptor (beta chain) sequence. These data originate in a study of regulatory T cells in long-lasting Graves disease. Time point noted: persistent/refractory GD, antithyroid drugs over 5 years with positive TRAb. Extracted RNA from PBMCs served as the source of the TCR library. iRepertoire HTBI primers and Arm-PCR of CDR3 regions built TCR beta libraries. Using its own MiXCR run on the multiplex PCR reads, TCRdb lists one record per CDR3 protein. Among 700,000 or so distinct CDR3 sequences, around 30% were seen once, and the ten largest hold about 42%. V was shortened by 5 bases and J by 1 base, with 14 bases between the two germline ends. The CDR3 contains 14 residues. Germline V gene lookup returns CDR1 GTSNPN and CDR2 SVGIG (reference sequence).

The input for sequencing was peripheral blood mononuclear cells (PBMCs), taken when the disease was refractory, from a patient treated with antithyroid drugs. The sequence was obtained from a female donor with Graves disease. This chain uses TRBV30 with TRBJ1-1; unclear D gene. The CDR3 spells CAWGNYLRNTEAFF. DNA for the CDR3: TGTGCCTGGGGGAACTACCTGCGGAACACTGAAGCTTTCTTT.